Listed below are T cell receptor beta chains from one sample, sequenced in a study of blood T cell repertoires in COVID-19. The method was immunoSEQ multiplex PCR; TCRdb's version includes in-frame clones alone and lacks a portion of them. The data contain roughly 100,000 clones, more than 85% of them singletons. The sample consisted of peripheral blood. These receptors originate from a man aged 18 to 30 with acute or convalescent COVID-19. Both conserved end residues are part of each CDR3. Each record gives: J gene, clone size, V gene, D gene, CDR3 protein, CDR3 DNA. The D gene is left open where the match is weak. The listing skips clone size in some rows; elsewhere it reads once, few, many or a size class.

TRBJ2-3	NA	TRBV6-2/TRBV6-3	TRBD2	CASSYPIRQTSGSTDTQYF	TGTGCCAGCAGTTACCCCATACGCCAGACTAGCGGGAGCACAGATACGCAGTATTTT
TRBJ2-5	NA	TRBV5-5	NA	CASSRTTWTDQETQYF	TGTGCCAGCAGCCGTACGACTTGGACAGACCAAGAGACCCAGTACTTC
TRBJ2-2	few	TRBV19	NA	CASIVASSTGELFF	TGTGCCAGTATAGTAGCAAGCTCAACCGGGGAGCTGTTTTTT
TRBJ2-2	once	TRBV7-2	NA	CASSLRPTGELFF	TGTGCCAGCAGCCTCCGTCCCACCGGGGAGCTGTTTTTT
TRBJ1-4	NA	TRBV5-1	TRBD1	CASSLDRGLEKLFF	TGCGCCAGCAGCCTAGACAGGGGGCTCGAAAAACTGTTTTTT
TRBJ2-1	NA	TRBV19	TRBD2	CASSRGVKLDNEQFF	TGTGCCAGTAGTCGGGGGGTTAAGCTGGACAATGAGCAGTTCTTC
TRBJ1-5	NA	TRBV15	TRBD1	CATSSTGGGDPSNQPQHF	TGTGCCACCAGCTCGACAGGGGGCGGAGACCCTAGCAATCAGCCCCAGCATTTT
TRBJ2-3	NA	TRBV29-1	TRBD1	CSVLGQWQSDTQYF	TGCAGCGTTCTGGGACAGTGGCAATCAGATACGCAGTATTTT
TRBJ2-7	NA	TRBV9	NA	CASSVATVSSEQYF	TGTGCCAGCAGCGTAGCCACGGTCTCGAGCGAGCAGTACTTC
TRBJ1-1	NA	TRBV5-1	TRBD1	CASSDRGLNTEAFF	TGCGCCAGCAGCGACAGGGGGCTTAACACTGAAGCTTTCTTT
TRBJ2-3	NA	TRBV24-1	TRBD2	CATSDPSGGSTDTQYF	TGTGCCACCAGTGACCCAAGCGGGGGAAGCACAGATACGCAGTATTTT
TRBJ1-6	NA	TRBV3-1/TRBV3-2	NA	CASSPSGDRLHF	TGTGCCAGCAGCCCCTCAGGGGACCGGCTCCACTTT
TRBJ1-5	NA	TRBV19	NA	CASSIDRADYSNQPQHF	TGTGCCAGTAGTATAGATCGGGCAGACTATAGCAATCAGCCCCAGCATTTT
TRBJ2-5	NA	TRBV7-2	NA	CASSLTFQETQYF	TGTGCCAGCAGCTTAACTTTTCAAGAGACCCAGTACTTC
TRBJ2-2	NA	TRBV9	TRBD2	CASSVGGGVHTGELFF	TGTGCCAGCAGCGTAGGGGGAGGGGTACACACCGGGGAGCTGTTTTTT
TRBJ2-2	NA	TRBV11-3	TRBD1	CASSSSPGQGAHLNTGELFF	TGTGCCAGCAGCTCCTCCCCGGGACAGGGGGCCCACTTGAACACCGGGGAGCTGTTTTTT
TRBJ2-1	NA	TRBV19	TRBD1	CASSISGQRNNEQFF	TGTGCCAGTAGTATATCGGGACAGCGAAACAATGAGCAGTTCTTC
TRBJ1-2	NA	TRBV24-1	NA	CATSDWRQGGHGYTF	TGTGCCACCAGTGATTGGCGGCAGGGAGGTCATGGCTACACCTTC
TRBJ2-3	few	TRBV10-3	TRBD1	CAISESGQVGDTQYF	TGTGCCATCAGTGAGTCGGGACAGGTCGGGGATACGCAGTATTTT
TRBJ2-3	NA	TRBV5-8	TRBD2	CASSLVDWTSASDTQYF	TGTGCCAGCAGCTTGGTAGACTGGACTAGCGCGTCAGATACGCAGTATTTT
TRBJ1-6	once	TRBV5-4	TRBD1	CASSLRQGNSPLHF	TGTGCCAGCAGCTTAAGACAGGGGAATTCACCCCTCCACTTT
TRBJ2-7	NA	TRBV5-4	NA	CASRQGHSYEQYF	TGTGCCAGCAGACAGGGACACTCCTACGAGCAGTACTTC
TRBJ1-6	NA	TRBV19	NA	CASSMAGSNSPLHF	TGTGCCAGTAGTATGGCAGGGTCGAATTCACCCCTCCACTTT
TRBJ1-1	NA	TRBV20-1	NA	CSARAGVEAFF	TGCAGTGCTAGAGCAGGGGTTGAAGCTTTCTTT
TRBJ1-2	NA	TRBV19	NA	CASSIARGLGYGYTF	TGTGCCAGTAGTATAGCGAGAGGGTTGGGCTATGGCTACACCTTC
TRBJ2-5	once	TRBV4-2	NA	CASSQDLRGLGETQYF	TGTGCCAGCAGCCAAGATCTGCGGGGGCTAGGGGAGACCCAGTACTTC
TRBJ2-3	NA	TRBV18	NA	CASSPLSGGIDTQYF	TGTGCCAGCTCACCTCTCTCTGGCGGGATAGATACGCAGTATTTT
TRBJ2-1	NA	TRBV27	NA	CASSGTRGGFF	TGTGCCAGCAGTGGGACAAGGGGCGGGTTCTTC
TRBJ1-1	NA	TRBV6-5	TRBD1	CASSNRQGYTEAFF	TGTGCCAGCAGTAACCGACAGGGGTACACTGAAGCTTTCTTT
TRBJ2-1	NA	TRBV5-1	TRBD1	CASSSPPRGPPYNEQFF	TGCGCCAGCAGCTCCCCACCGAGGGGGCCACCCTACAATGAGCAGTTCTTC
TRBJ1-2	NA	TRBV3-1/TRBV3-2	TRBD1	CASSPTGHRGYTF	TGTGCCAGCAGCCCGACAGGGCATCGCGGCTACACCTTC
TRBJ1-1	NA	TRBV6-1	NA	CASSESRMNTEAFF	TGTGCCAGCAGTGAATCTCGTATGAACACTGAAGCTTTCTTT
TRBJ1-5	NA	TRBV7-9	NA	CASSPSGANQPQHF	TGTGCCAGCAGCCCTTCAGGGGCCAATCAGCCCCAGCATTTT
TRBJ2-3	once	TRBV4-1	NA	CASSQDAGDTQYF	TGCGCCAGCAGCCAAGACGCGGGGGATACGCAGTATTTT
TRBJ2-4	NA	TRBV9	TRBD2	CASSPLTSGGAGIQYF	TGTGCCAGCTCCCCTCTGACTAGCGGGGGGGCCGGCATTCAGTACTTC
TRBJ1-2	many	TRBV10-2	TRBD1	CASSGTVLNYGYTF	TGCGCCAGCAGCGGGACAGTATTAAACTATGGCTACACCTTC
TRBJ2-2	NA	TRBV3-1/TRBV3-2	NA	CASSQRAGTGELFF	TGTGCCAGCAGCCAACGAGCTGGCACCGGGGAGCTGTTTTTT
TRBJ2-2	NA	TRBV4-1	NA	CASSQDLREEYTGELFF	TGCGCCAGCAGCCAAGATCTGAGGGAGGAGTACACCGGGGAGCTGTTTTTT